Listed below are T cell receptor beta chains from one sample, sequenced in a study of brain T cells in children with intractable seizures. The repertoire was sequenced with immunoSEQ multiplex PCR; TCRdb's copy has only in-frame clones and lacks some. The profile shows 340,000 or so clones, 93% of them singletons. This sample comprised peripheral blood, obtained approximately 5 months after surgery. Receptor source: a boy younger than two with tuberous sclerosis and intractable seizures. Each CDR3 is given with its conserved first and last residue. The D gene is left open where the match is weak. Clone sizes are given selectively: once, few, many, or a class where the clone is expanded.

CASSENPQGAPEAFF TRBJ1-1 TRBD1 TRBV6-1 NA
CSASIQRGGYVETQYF TRBJ2-5 TRBD2 TRBV20-1 NA
CASFVWNTEAFF TRBJ1-1 NA TRBV6-5 few
CASFGITGVNTEAFF TRBJ1-1 TRBD1 TRBV7-8 NA
CASSPRGKGGTGELFF TRBJ2-2 NA TRBV6-6 NA
CASSDSDSTDTQYF TRBJ2-3 NA TRBV6-4 NA
CASSPSGQTNTGELFF TRBJ2-2 NA TRBV19 NA
CASSFRTSTYEQYF TRBJ2-7 NA TRBV6-5 NA
CASRRSDSGELFF TRBJ2-2 NA TRBV9 NA
CASTGTFEAFF TRBJ1-1 NA TRBV19 NA
CASSLNGGVRNTEAFF TRBJ1-1 NA TRBV7-6 NA
CASSLLPPGRSEAFF TRBJ1-1 NA TRBV5-8 NA
CASSPLSSGPGDTQYF TRBJ2-3 TRBD2 TRBV7-8 NA
CASSKDWLQHAGTEAFF TRBJ1-1 NA TRBV12-5 NA
CATSDGPNQPQHF TRBJ1-5 NA TRBV24-1 NA
CASSLTEIYNSPLHF TRBJ1-6 NA TRBV7-2 once
CASSELAGGRSTDTQYF TRBJ2-3 TRBD2 TRBV6-1 NA
CASSPILETGEQYF TRBJ2-7 NA TRBV2 NA
CASSLDSSTDTQYF TRBJ2-3 NA TRBV5-4 NA
CASSLQGAREAFF TRBJ1-1 TRBD1 TRBV7-2 NA
CASSLRGNRVNQPQHF TRBJ1-5 NA TRBV27 few
CASSSLLAGGREQFF TRBJ2-1 TRBD2 TRBV11-2 NA
CASSGDGLEQFF TRBJ2-1 NA TRBV5-1 NA
CASRSPGEAEAFF TRBJ1-1 NA TRBV7-9 NA
CASSGWGTGTDTQYF TRBJ2-3 NA TRBV5-6 NA
CASQGGEEQFF TRBJ2-1 NA TRBV10-2 NA
CASSEMSNFVGTSTDTQYF TRBJ2-3 NA TRBV6-1 NA
CASSNYGTEETQYF TRBJ2-5 NA TRBV21-1 once
CASSPTGGLARGDYEQFF TRBJ2-1 TRBD2 TRBV18 NA
CASSEVAGHGYTF TRBJ1-2 NA TRBV6-1 NA
CATSEPKPTSGRTDTQYF TRBJ2-3 TRBD2 TRBV24-1 NA
CASRGSQFHQPQHF TRBJ1-5 NA TRBV6-5 NA
CASSQSVLGLIASYGYTF TRBJ1-2 NA TRBV4-1 few
CASSTSGRAHDTQYF TRBJ2-3 TRBD2 TRBV9 few
CASSPFGGSHGYTF TRBJ1-2 NA TRBV3-1/TRBV3-2 NA
CASSQQGASYEQYF TRBJ2-7 TRBD1 TRBV19 NA
CASIEGRETNEKLFF TRBJ1-4 NA TRBV28 once
CASSQDPQGIQYF TRBJ2-4 NA TRBV4-2 NA
CASSLGSLNEQYF TRBJ2-7 NA TRBV13 NA
CASSLGDLKNTEAFF TRBJ1-1 NA TRBV7-9 NA
CASSLVSRSLETQYF TRBJ2-5 NA TRBV13 once
CASSRGNLLNEKLFF TRBJ1-4 NA TRBV5-6 NA
CASSNNGGNQPQHF TRBJ1-5 NA TRBV27 NA
CASRLTANTEAFF TRBJ1-1 NA TRBV7-3 NA
CSASWRDTQYF TRBJ2-3 NA TRBV20-1 once
CASKSRIEQFF TRBJ2-1 NA TRBV6-6 NA
CASSFLVFNVDRGAYNEQFF TRBJ2-1 TRBD1 TRBV5-5 NA
CASRSAGTGTDTQYF TRBJ2-3 TRBD1 TRBV5-4 NA
CASSKAPQGPPHQETQYF TRBJ2-5 NA TRBV21-1 NA
CASRPGLAQPYSYNEQFF TRBJ2-1 TRBD2 TRBV5-1 once
CASSYRATGFGYEQYF TRBJ2-7 NA TRBV6-5 NA
CASSLDGGSGEQFF TRBJ2-1 NA TRBV5-1 NA